Listed below are T cell receptor beta chains from one sample, sequenced in a study of blood T cell repertoires in COVID-19. Here immunoSEQ multiplex PCR was the method, and the copy in TCRdb shows in-frame clones only, minus some. There are some 200,000 clones in the sample; 80% to 90% occur only once, and 0.6% to 0.9% lies in the top ten. The source material was peripheral blood. The receptors shown here come from a woman aged 70-85 years with acute or convalescent COVID-19. Both conserved end residues are part of each CDR3. D genes are given only for firm matches. Only part of the rows carry a size: once, few, many, or a class if the clone is expanded.

j_gene | v_gene | abundance | d_gene | CDR3nt | CDR3aa
TRBJ2-3 | TRBV7-2 | NA | NA | TGTGCCAGCAGCCCGGGGTTTAGCACAGATACGCAGTATTTT | CASSPGFSTDTQYF
TRBJ2-5 | TRBV5-6 | NA | TRBD1 | TGTGCCAGCAGCCTGCGTACAGGGGGAACAGAGACCCAGTACTTC | CASSLRTGGTETQYF
TRBJ1-6 | TRBV3-1/TRBV3-2 | once | NA | TGTGCCAGCAGCCAGGGGCCAAATTCACCCCTCCACTTT | CASSQGPNSPLHF
TRBJ1-1 | TRBV15 | once | NA | TGTGCCACCAGCGGTTCGAGGGCGCCGAACACTGAAGCTTTCTTT | CATSGSRAPNTEAFF
TRBJ2-7 | TRBV5-8 | NA | TRBD2 | TGTGCCAGCAGAAGCGGGGGGTCCTTCTACGAGCAGTACTTC | CASRSGGSFYEQYF
TRBJ2-1 | TRBV6-5 | few | NA | TGTGCCAGCAGTTACAAACTATTTGACAATGAGCAGTTCTTC | CASSYKLFDNEQFF
TRBJ2-1 | TRBV10-3 | NA | NA | TGTGCCATCAGTGAGGCAGTAAGCGATGAGCAGTTCTTC | CAISEAVSDEQFF
TRBJ2-3 | TRBV24-1 | NA | TRBD2 | TGTGCCACCAGTAGGACGGGGGGGACAGATACGCAGTATTTT | CATSRTGGTDTQYF
TRBJ1-2 | TRBV10-3 | NA | NA | TGTGCCATGGATACAGGTTCTCACTATGGCTACACCTTC | CAMDTGSHYGYTF
TRBJ1-1 | TRBV6-1 | NA | NA | TGTGCCAGCAGTGATGGGTTTGCGGGGAACACTGAAGCTTTCTTT | CASSDGFAGNTEAFF
TRBJ1-1 | TRBV11-1 | NA | NA | TGTGCCAGCAGCTTAATAGCCATACGGGACACTGAAGCTTTCTTT | CASSLIAIRDTEAFF
TRBJ2-2 | TRBV5-1 | NA | NA | TGCGCCAGCAGCTTACAGCGGTGGGAGCTGTTTTTT | CASSLQRWELFF
TRBJ2-7 | TRBV11-1 | NA | TRBD1 | TGTGCCAGCAGCCCCCGCGAGGAAGGACAGGGTCGCGAGCAGTACTTC | CASSPREEGQGREQYF
TRBJ2-2 | TRBV18 | NA | NA | TGTGCCAGCTCTACACATCAATTGGGGCCATTCACCGGGGAGCTGTTTTTT | CASSTHQLGPFTGELFF
TRBJ2-2 | TRBV6-5 | NA | NA | TGTGCCAGCACTTTCACAGGGTCCACCGGGGAGCTGTTTTTT | CASTFTGSTGELFF
TRBJ2-2 | TRBV7-3 | NA | TRBD2 | TGTGCCAGCAGCTTAATTGCACTAGCGGGCGCCGGGGAGCTGTTTTTT | CASSLIALAGAGELFF
TRBJ1-4 | TRBV7-8 | NA | NA | TGTGCCAGCAGCAGAAGGGGCAGGGGTGCGGAGGATGAAAAACTGTTTTTT | CASSRRGRGAEDEKLFF
TRBJ2-7 | TRBV5-1 | NA | NA | TGCGCCAGCAGCTTGGCCGAACAGACGGCGAAGGACGAGCAGTACTTC | CASSLAEQTAKDEQYF
TRBJ2-4 | TRBV7-2 | NA | TRBD2 | TGTGCCAGCAGCCTCTTGACTAGCCTAGCCAAAAACATTCAGTACTTC | CASSLLTSLAKNIQYF
TRBJ2-2 | TRBV11-3 | once | TRBD1 | TGTGCCAGCAGCCGGGACAGGGGGCTAAGGTACACCGGGGAGCTGTTTTTT | CASSRDRGLRYTGELFF
TRBJ2-7 | TRBV15 | NA | NA | TGTGCCACCAGCAGAGAGAGAGCGGAGCCCTCCTACGAGCAGTACTTC | CATSRERAEPSYEQYF
TRBJ2-2 | TRBV3-1/TRBV3-2 | NA | TRBD2 | TGTGCCAGCAGCCCGCCCAGGGGCGGGGGGACCAACACCGGGGAGCTGTTTTTT | CASSPPRGGGTNTGELFF
TRBJ1-1 | TRBV7-2 | NA | TRBD1 | TGTGCCAGCAGCTTGGCCAGGACAGGGATGAACACTGAAGCTTTCTTT | CASSLARTGMNTEAFF
TRBJ2-7 | TRBV6-5 | NA | TRBD1 | TGTGCCAGCAGTTACTGGGGGACAGGGGACAACGAGCAGTACTTC | CASSYWGTGDNEQYF
TRBJ2-7 | TRBV2 | NA | NA | TGTGCCAGCAGCCGACTAGGGCAATACGAGCAGTACTTC | CASSRLGQYEQYF
TRBJ1-2 | TRBV3-1/TRBV3-2 | NA | NA | TGTGCCAGCAGCCAAGAGGGGAGCTATGGCTACACCTTC | CASSQEGSYGYTF
TRBJ2-5 | TRBV11-1 | NA | NA | TGTGCCAGCAGAATCGACCTAGCGATGGAGACCCAGTACTTC | CASRIDLAMETQYF
TRBJ2-2 | TRBV6-5 | NA | NA | TGTGCCAGCAGTTACGATAGCGGATCCCGGACCGGGGAGCTGTTTTTT | CASSYDSGSRTGELFF
TRBJ2-3 | TRBV27 | NA | NA | TGTGCCAGCAGTTTATCGATGGTTGGCCGCACAGATACGCAGTATTTT | CASSLSMVGRTDTQYF
TRBJ1-2 | TRBV28 | NA | TRBD1 | TGTGCCAGCAGTTTAACAGGACAGGGCCAGATAAGGGGCGGCTACACCTTC | CASSLTGQGQIRGGYTF
TRBJ2-1 | TRBV5-1 | NA | TRBD2 | TGCGCCAGCAGCGCTAGCGGGGGGGCATATGAGCAGTTCTTC | CASSASGGAYEQFF
TRBJ2-1 | TRBV14 | NA | TRBD2 | TGTGCCAGCAGCCACGGACTAGCGGAACCCTACAATGAGCAGTTCTTC | CASSHGLAEPYNEQFF
TRBJ1-1 | TRBV12-3/TRBV12-4 | NA | NA | TGTGCCAGCAGTCAGGGGACTGAAGCTTTCTTT | CASSQGTEAFF
TRBJ2-7 | TRBV18 | NA | NA | TGTGCCAGCTCACCACTAGACAGATCCTACGAGCAGTACTTC | CASSPLDRSYEQYF
TRBJ2-5 | TRBV3-1/TRBV3-2 | NA | NA | TGTGCCAGCAGCCCTCCAGGACTCCAAGAGACCCAGTACTTC | CASSPPGLQETQYF
TRBJ2-5 | TRBV6-6 | NA | NA | TGTGCCAGCACTCCTAGGGGGTCGGAGACCCAGTACTTC | CASTPRGSETQYF
TRBJ1-4 | TRBV6-5 | NA | NA | TGTGCCAGCAGTTATCAACCGTGGGGCGTCAATGAAAAACTGTTTTTT | CASSYQPWGVNEKLFF
TRBJ1-1 | TRBV12-5 | NA | TRBD1 | TGTGCTAGTGCCCTAGTGGGACAGGGAGCTGAAGCTTTCTTT | CASALVGQGAEAFF
TRBJ2-3 | TRBV6-1 | NA | TRBD1 | TGTGCCAGCAGTCAAGCCCGCAAAACAGGGGGCGGGACAGATACGCAGTATTTT | CASSQARKTGGGTDTQYF
TRBJ2-5 | TRBV7-2 | NA | NA | TGTGCCAGCAGCTTAGCTGGCAGGCAAGAGACCCAGTACTTC | CASSLAGRQETQYF
TRBJ1-5 | TRBV6-5 | NA | NA | TGTGCCAGCATACAAGACAGTAACAATCAGCCCCAGCATTTT | CASIQDSNNQPQHF
TRBJ2-1 | TRBV11-3 | NA | TRBD1 | TGTGCCAGCAGCGGACAGGGGGGAGGCAATGAGCAGTTCTTC | CASSGQGGGNEQFF
TRBJ2-1 | TRBV9 | NA | TRBD2 | TGTGCCAGCAGCGTAGTATATAGCGGGAGGGATGAGCAGTTCTTC | CASSVVYSGRDEQFF
TRBJ1-1 | TRBV2 | NA | NA | TGTGCCAGCAGTGAGGAGGCTAGTCGAAACACTGAAGCTTTCTTT | CASSEEASRNTEAFF
TRBJ2-2 | TRBV18 | NA | TRBD2 | TGTGCCAGCTCACTTAGCGGGACGAACACCGGGGAGCTGTTTTTT | CASSLSGTNTGELFF
TRBJ2-1 | TRBV29-1 | NA | TRBD2 | TGCAGCGCCGAAGGGGGCGGGAGGGCCCTCAATGAGCAGTTCTTC | CSAEGGGRALNEQFF
TRBJ2-6 | TRBV9 | NA | NA | TGTGCCAGCAGCTCCCGACTAGAAGCCGGGGCCAACGTCCTGACTTTC | CASSSRLEAGANVLTF
TRBJ1-4 | TRBV7-9 | NA | NA | TGTGCCAGCACCCCAGGAGATAGGGGACACCTTAATGAAAAACTGTTTTTT | CASTPGDRGHLNEKLFF
TRBJ1-1 | TRBV3-1/TRBV3-2 | NA | NA | TGTGCCAGCAGCCAACAGCCTACGGGAACTGAAGCTTTCTTT | CASSQQPTGTEAFF
TRBJ1-2 | TRBV5-1 | NA | TRBD1 | TGCGCCAGCAGCACAGACAGGGGGCGAGGCTACACCTTC | CASSTDRGRGYTF
TRBJ2-1 | TRBV7-6 | NA | TRBD1 | TGTGCCAGCAGCTCCCCCGGGACAGGGGAATATGAGCAGTTCTTC | CASSSPGTGEYEQFF